The 7 T cell receptor beta chains listed next were all sequenced from one sample in a study of cytomegalovirus exposure and HLA in healthy donors. PCR involved 60 Vbeta and 13 Jbeta primers. This table comes from immunoSEQ multiplex PCR, and its TCRdb copy is limited to in-frame clones, with some not included. In the table there are some 55,000 clones, about 80% of which are singletons. The sequencing sample was made of PBMCs. The receptors were sampled from a man aged 40-49 years in good health and CMV-seronegative.

By proportion, this clone is medium-sized. This chain uses TRBV9 with TRBJ1-1, with D unresolved. Germline values: CDR1 SGDLS, CDR2 YYNGEE. Trimming removed 0 bases at V and 1 base at J, with 10 bases between. The CDR3 sequence is 15 residues long. The CDR3 loop is CASSVAGNANTEAFF. The CDR3 DNA follows: TGTGCCAGCAGCGTAGCCGGGAACGCGAACACTGAAGCTTTCTTT. Looking up the rest from reference TRBV9 and TRBJ1-1 gives the full variable domain: DSGVTQTPKHLITATGQRVTLRCSPRSGDLSVYWYQQSLDQGLQFLIQYYNGEERAKGNILERFSAQQFPDLHSELNLSSLELGDSALYFCASSVAGNANTEAFFGQGTRLTVV.

The chain joins TRBV5-6 to TRBJ1-2; D remains ambiguous. The CDR3 runs to 15 residues. Germline V gene sequence: CDR1 SGHDT, CDR2 YYEEEE. With 0 bases removed from V and 3 bases from J, the gap between germline ends came to 12 bases. The CDR3 DNA follows: TGTGCCAGCAGCTTGGGTTGGGGAGGGTACTATGGCTACACCTTC. Translating it yields CASSLGWGGYYGYTF.

The chain uses TRBV19 and TRBJ1-6; D gene unclear. Germline-derived CDR1 and CDR2 are LNHDA and SQIVND (reference sequence). V shed 0 bases and J shed 0 bases, with 9 bases lying between them. The CDR3 sequence is 17 residues long. This CDR3 reads CASSIDSESSYNSPLHF. The CDR3, as DNA: TGTGCCAGTAGTATAGATTCGGAGAGCTCCTATAATTCACCCCTCCACTTT.

The chain links TRBV28 to TRBJ1-3, with TRBD1 identical over 9 bases. The CDR3 sequence is 16 residues long. Germline lookup yields CDR1 MDHEN and CDR2 SYDVKM. V lost 3 bases, J lost 3 bases, and 6 bases stayed unmatched. The CDR3 DNA sequence: TGTGCCAGCAGTTTCCGGGACAGGGCCCTTGGAAACACCATATATTTT. Translated: CASSFRDRALGNTIYF. Filled out from reference TRBV28 and TRBJ1-3, the complete variable domain reads DVKVTQSSRYLVKRTGEKVFLECVQDMDHENMFWYRQDPGLGLRLIYFSYDVKMKEKGDIPEGYSVSREKKERFSLILESASTNQTSMYLCASSFRDRALGNTIYFGEGSWLTVV.

V gene TRBV19 combines with J gene TRBJ1-1, with TRBD1 identical over 11 bases. CDR1 is LNHDA and CDR2 is SQIVND in the germline V gene (reference sequence). Trimming removed 3 bases from V and 6 bases from J; junction bases left unmatched: 6. The CDR3 sequence is 15 residues long. The CDR3 sequence is CASSIWGQGDAEAFF. CDR3 bases: TGTGCCAGTAGTATCTGGGGACAGGGGGACGCTGAAGCTTTCTTT.

The genes are TRBV9 and TRBJ1-1; TRBD1 aligns across 7 bases. Germline assignment: CDR1 SGDLS and CDR2 YYNGEE. The CDR3 extends over 14 amino acids. V lost 5 bases and J lost 0; bases outside the gene matches: 4. CDR3 coding DNA: TGTGCCAGCAGTCAGGGACAGCTGAACACTGAAGCTTTCTTT. Translating it yields CASSQGQLNTEAFF.

The chain joins TRBV7-8 to TRBJ2-1; possibly TRBD1 for D (5 bases). CDR3 length equals 15 residues. V was cut by 4 bases and J by 1 base, with 11 bases left in between. Germline CDR1 SGHVS, CDR2 FQNEAQ. CDR3 sequence (DNA): TGTGCCAGCAGCTCCGACAGCCCTTCCTACAATGAGCAGTTCTTC. This codes for CASSSDSPSYNEQFF.